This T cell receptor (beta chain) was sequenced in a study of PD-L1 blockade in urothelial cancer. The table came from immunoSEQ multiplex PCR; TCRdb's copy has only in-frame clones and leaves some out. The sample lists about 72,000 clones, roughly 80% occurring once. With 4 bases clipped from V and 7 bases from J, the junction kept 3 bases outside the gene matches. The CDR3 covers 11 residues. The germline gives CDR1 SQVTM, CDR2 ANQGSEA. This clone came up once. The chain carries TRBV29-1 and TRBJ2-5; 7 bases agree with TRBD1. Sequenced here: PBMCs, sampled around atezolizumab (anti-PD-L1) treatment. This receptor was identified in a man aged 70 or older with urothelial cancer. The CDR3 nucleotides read TGCAGCGTTGGACAGGGCGGGACCCAGTACTTC. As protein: CSVGQGGTQYF.